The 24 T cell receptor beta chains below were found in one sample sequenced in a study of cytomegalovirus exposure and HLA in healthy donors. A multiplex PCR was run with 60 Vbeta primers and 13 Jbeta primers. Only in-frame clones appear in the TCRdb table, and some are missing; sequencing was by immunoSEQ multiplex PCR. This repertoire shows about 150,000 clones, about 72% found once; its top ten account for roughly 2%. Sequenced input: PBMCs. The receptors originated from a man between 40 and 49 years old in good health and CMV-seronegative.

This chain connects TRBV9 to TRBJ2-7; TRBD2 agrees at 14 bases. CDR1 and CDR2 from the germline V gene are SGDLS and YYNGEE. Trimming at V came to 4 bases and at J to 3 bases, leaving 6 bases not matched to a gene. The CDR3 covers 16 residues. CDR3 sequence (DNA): TGTGCCAGCAGCCCTCGACTAGCGGGGGGGGTCTACGAGCAGTACTTC. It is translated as CASSPRLAGGVYEQYF.

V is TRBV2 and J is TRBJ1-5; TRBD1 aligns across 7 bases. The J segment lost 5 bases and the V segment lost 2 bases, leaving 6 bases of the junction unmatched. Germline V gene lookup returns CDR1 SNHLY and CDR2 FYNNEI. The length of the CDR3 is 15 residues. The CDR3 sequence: CASSESTGIDQPQHF. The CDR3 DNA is TGTGCCAGCAGTGAATCGACAGGGATTGATCAGCCCCAGCATTTT.

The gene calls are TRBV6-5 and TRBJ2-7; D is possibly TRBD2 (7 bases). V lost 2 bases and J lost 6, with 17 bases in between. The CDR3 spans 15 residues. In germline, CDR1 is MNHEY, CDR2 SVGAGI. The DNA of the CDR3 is TGTGCCAGCAGTTACGGGAGGGGGGCTCGTGGCGAGCAGTACTTC. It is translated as CASSYGRGARGEQYF.

The CDR3 DNA is TGTGCCAGCAGCCGACCGGGGCTCCAGGGGGAGACCCAGTACTTC. Its protein is CASSRPGLQGETQYF. The V call is TRBV6-5, the J call TRBJ2-5, with D tentatively TRBD1 (6 bases). This CDR3 is 15 amino acids long. The germline CDR1 and CDR2 sequences are MNHEY and SVGAGI. Between the trimmed V and J ends, which lost 6 bases and 5 bases, there was a span of 19 bases.

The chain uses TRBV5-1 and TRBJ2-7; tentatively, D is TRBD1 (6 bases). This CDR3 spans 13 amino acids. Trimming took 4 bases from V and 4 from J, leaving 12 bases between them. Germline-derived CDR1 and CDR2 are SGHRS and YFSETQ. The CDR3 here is CASSTDSVYEQYF. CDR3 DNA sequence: TGCGCCAGCAGCACGGACAGTGTATACGAGCAGTACTTC.

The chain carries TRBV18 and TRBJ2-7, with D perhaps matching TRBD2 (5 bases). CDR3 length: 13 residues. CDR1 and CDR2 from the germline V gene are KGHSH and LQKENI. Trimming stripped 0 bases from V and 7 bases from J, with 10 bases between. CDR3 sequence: CASSPPNRGEQYF. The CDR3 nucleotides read TGTGCCAGCTCACCACCAAACAGAGGGGAGCAGTACTTC.

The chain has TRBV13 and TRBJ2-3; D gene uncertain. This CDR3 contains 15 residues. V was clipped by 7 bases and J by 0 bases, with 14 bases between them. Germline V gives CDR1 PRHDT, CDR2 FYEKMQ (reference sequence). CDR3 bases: TGTGCCAGCACCGGGTTGCGGATTAGCACAGATACGCAGTATTTT. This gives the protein CASTGLRISTDTQYF.

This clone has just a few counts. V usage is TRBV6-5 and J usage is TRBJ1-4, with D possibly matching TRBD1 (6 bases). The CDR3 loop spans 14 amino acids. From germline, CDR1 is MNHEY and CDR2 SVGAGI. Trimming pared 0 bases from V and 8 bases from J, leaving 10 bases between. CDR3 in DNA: TGTGCCAGCAGTTACTCGTGGGGACAAGAAAAACTGTTTTTT. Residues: CASSYSWGQEKLFF.

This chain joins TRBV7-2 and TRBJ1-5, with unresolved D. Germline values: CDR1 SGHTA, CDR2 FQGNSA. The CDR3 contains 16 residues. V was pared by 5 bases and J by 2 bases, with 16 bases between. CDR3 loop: CASSLIAAVGNQPQHF. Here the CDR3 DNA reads TGTGCCAGCAGCCTTATCGCGGCGGTAGGCAATCAGCCCCAGCATTTT.

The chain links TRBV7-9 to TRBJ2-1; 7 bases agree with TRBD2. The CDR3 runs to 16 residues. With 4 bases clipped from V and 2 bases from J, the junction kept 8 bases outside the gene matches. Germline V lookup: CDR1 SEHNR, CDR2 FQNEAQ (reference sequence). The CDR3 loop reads CASSSDAGAPYNEQFF. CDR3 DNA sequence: TGTGCCAGCAGCTCAGACGCGGGAGCGCCCTACAATGAGCAGTTCTTC. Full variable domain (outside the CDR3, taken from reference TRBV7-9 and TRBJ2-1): DTGVSQNPRHKITKRGQNVTFRCDPISEHNRLYWYRQTLGQGPEFLTYFQNEAQLEKSRLLSDRFSAERPKGSFSTLEIQRTEQGDSAMYLCASSSDAGAPYNEQFFGPGTRLTVL.

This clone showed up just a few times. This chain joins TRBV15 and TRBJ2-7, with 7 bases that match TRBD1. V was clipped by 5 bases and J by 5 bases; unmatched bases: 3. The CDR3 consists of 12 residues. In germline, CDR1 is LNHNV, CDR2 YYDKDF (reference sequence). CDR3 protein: CATSVQGDEQYF. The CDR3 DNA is TGTGCCACCAGCGTTCAGGGGGACGAGCAGTACTTC.

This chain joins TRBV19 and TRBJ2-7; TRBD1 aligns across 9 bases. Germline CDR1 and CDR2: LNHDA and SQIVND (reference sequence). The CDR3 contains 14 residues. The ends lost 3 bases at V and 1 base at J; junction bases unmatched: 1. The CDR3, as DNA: TGTGCCAGTAGTATGGGACAGGGATCCTACGAGCAGTACTTC. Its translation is CASSMGQGSYEQYF.

CDR3 DNA: TGCGCCAGCAGCTTTTCCGGGTTTTCAAGCTCCTATAATTCACCCCTCCACTTT. Translation: CASSFSGFSSSYNSPLHF. This rearrangement joins TRBV5-1 to TRBJ1-6; D remains unclear. This CDR3 contains 18 residues. Germline values: CDR1 SGHRS, CDR2 YFSETQ. Trimming stripped 2 bases from V and 0 bases from J, with 15 bases between.

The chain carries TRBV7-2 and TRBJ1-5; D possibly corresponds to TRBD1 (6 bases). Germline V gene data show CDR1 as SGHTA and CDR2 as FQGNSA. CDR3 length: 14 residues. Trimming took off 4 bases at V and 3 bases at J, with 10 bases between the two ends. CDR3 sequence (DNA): TGTGCCAGCAGCTACGGACAGATCAATCAGCCCCAGCATTTT. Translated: CASSYGQINQPQHF.

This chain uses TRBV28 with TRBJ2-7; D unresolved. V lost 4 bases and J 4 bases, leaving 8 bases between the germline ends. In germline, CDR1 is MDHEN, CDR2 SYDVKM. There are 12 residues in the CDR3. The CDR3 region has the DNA TGTGCCAGCAGTTCCACCGGGTACGAGCAGTACTTC. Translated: CASSSTGYEQYF.

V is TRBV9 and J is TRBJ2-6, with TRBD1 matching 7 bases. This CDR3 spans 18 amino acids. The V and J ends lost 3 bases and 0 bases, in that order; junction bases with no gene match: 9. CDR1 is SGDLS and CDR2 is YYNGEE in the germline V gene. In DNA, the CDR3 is TGTGCCAGCAGCGCCACAGGGGCCCGGGGCTCTGGGGCCAACGTCCTGACTTTC. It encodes CASSATGARGSGANVLTF.

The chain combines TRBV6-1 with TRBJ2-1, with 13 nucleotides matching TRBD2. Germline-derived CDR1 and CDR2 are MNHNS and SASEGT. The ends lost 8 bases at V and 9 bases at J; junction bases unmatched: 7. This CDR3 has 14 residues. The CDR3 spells CASLTSGGRGEQFF. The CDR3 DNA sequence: TGTGCCAGCCTGACTAGCGGGGGGCGAGGTGAGCAGTTCTTC.

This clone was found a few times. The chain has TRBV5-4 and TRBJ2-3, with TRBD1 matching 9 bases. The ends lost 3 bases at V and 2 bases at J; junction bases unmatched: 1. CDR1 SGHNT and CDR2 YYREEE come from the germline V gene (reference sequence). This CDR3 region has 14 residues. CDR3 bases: TGTGCCAGCAGCTGGGACAGGGCCACAGATACGCAGTATTTT. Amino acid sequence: CASSWDRATDTQYF.

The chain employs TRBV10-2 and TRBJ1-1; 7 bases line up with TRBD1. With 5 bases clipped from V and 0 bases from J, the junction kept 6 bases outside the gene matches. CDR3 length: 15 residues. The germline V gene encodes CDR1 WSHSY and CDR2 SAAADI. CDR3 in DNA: TGCGCCAGCAGTAGGACAGGCCTACTGAACACTGAAGCTTTCTTT. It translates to CASSRTGLLNTEAFF.

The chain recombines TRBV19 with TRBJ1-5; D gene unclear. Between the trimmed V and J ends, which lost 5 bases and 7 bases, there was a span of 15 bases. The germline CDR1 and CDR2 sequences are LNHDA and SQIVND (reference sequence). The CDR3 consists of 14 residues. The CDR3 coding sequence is TGTGCCAGTAGTTTGGGCCCGCGCGCGCAGCCCCAGCATTTT. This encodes CASSLGPRAQPQHF.

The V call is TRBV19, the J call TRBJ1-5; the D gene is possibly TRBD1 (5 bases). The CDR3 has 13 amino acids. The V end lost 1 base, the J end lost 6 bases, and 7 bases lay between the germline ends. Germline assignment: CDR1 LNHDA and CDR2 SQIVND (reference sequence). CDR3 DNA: TGTGCCAGTAGTATAGGGGGCCGTCAGCCCCAGCATTTT. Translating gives CASSIGGRQPQHF.

CDR3 nucleotides: TGTGCCAGCAGCCCCACAGGGGGCTACTCCTACGAGCAGTACTTC. This codes for CASSPTGGYSYEQYF. The chain has TRBV7-9 and TRBJ2-7; 9 nucleotides align to TRBD1. The CDR3 runs 15 residues. CDR1 is SEHNR, CDR2 FQNEAQ, per germline (reference sequence). J was trimmed by 0 bases and V by 5 bases; bases with no gene match: 5.

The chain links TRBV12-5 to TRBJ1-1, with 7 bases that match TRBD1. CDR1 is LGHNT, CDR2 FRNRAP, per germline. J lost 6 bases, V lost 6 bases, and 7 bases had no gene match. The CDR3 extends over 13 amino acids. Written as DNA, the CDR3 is TGTGCTAGTGGCCGGGGACAGAAGGCTGAAGCTTTCTTT. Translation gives CASGRGQKAEAFF.

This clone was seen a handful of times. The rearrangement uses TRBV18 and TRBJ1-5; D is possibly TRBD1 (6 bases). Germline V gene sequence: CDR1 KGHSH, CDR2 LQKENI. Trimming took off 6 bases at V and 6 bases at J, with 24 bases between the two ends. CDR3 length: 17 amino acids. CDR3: CASSPTPPGVGVQPQHF. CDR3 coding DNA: TGTGCCAGCTCCCCGACTCCCCCAGGGGTGGGCGTTCAGCCCCAGCATTTT.